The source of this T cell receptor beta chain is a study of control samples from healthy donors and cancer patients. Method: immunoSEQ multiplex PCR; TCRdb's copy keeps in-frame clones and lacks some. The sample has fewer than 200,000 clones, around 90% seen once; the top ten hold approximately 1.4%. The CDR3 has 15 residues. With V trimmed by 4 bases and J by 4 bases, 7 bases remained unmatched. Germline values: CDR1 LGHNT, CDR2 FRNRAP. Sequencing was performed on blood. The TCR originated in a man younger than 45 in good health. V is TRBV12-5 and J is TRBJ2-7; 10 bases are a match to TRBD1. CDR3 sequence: CASGSARDRGYEQYF. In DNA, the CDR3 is TGTGCTAGTGGTTCCGCGAGGGACAGGGGATACGAGCAGTACTTC.